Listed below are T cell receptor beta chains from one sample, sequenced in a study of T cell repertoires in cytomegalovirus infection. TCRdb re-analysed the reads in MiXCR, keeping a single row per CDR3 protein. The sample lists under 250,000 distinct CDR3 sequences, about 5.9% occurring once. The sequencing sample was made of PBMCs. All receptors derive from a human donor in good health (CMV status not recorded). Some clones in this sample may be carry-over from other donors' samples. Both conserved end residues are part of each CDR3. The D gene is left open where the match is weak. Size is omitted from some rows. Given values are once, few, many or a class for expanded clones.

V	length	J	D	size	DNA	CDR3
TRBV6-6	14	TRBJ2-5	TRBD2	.	TGTGCCAGCAGGCCCGGGGGGGCCGGGGAGACCCAGTACTTC	CASRPGGAGETQYF
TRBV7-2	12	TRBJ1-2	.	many	TGTGCCAGCAGCTTAGTCGGCGGGAACAACACCTTC	CASSLVGGNNTF
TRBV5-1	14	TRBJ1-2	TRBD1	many	TGCGCCAGCAGCTGGGGGAACAGGGGGCTAGACTACACCTTC	CASSWGNRGLDYTF
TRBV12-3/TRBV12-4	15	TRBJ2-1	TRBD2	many	TGTGCCAGCATCCTCGGGAGGGGTCGGGGGGATGAGCAGTTCTTC	CASILGRGRGDEQFF
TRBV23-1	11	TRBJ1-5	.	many	TGCGCCAGTCCCCTACCGAAGCCCCAGCATTTT	CASPLPKPQHF
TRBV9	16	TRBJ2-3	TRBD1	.	TGTGCCAGCAGCATAGGACAGGGGCACCCCACAGATACGCAGTATTTT	CASSIGQGHPTDTQYF
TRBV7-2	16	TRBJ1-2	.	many	TGTGCCAGCAGCTTAGCGGCGGCAGGCACTAACTATGGCTACACCTTC	CASSLAAAGTNYGYTF
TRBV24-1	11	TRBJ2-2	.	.	TGTGCCACCAGCTTCACCGGGGAGCTGTTTTTT	CATSFTGELFF
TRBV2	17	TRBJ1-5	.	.	TGTGCCAGCAGCCCCGACCGTGGGACAACCAGCAATCAGCCCCAGCATTTT	CASSPDRGTTSNQPQHF
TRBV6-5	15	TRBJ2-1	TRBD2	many	TGTGCCAGCAGTATAGCGGGGCCTACCTACAATGAGCAGTTCTTC	CASSIAGPTYNEQFF
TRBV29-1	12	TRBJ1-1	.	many	TGCAGCGTTGAACGGGGGAGCACTGAAGCTTTCTTT	CSVERGSTEAFF
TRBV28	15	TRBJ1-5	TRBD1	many	TGTGCCAGCACCAAAGACAGGGGAGGAAGTCAGCCCCAGCATTTT	CASTKDRGGSQPQHF
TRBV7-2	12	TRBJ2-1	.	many	TGTGCCAGCAGCCCTTCGGGAAATGAGCAGTTCTTC	CASSPSGNEQFF
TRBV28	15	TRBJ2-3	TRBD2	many	TGTGCCAGCAGTTCAGCGGGGCGATACACAGATACGCAGTATTTT	CASSSAGRYTDTQYF
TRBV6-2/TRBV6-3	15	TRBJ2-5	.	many	TGTGCCAGCAGTTCCGGGTCTCCCCGGAGGGAGACCCAGTACTTC	CASSSGSPRRETQYF
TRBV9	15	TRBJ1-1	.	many	TGTGCCAGCAGCGTAGTCTCCCCCGGGGAGACTGAAGCTTTCTTT	CASSVVSPGETEAFF
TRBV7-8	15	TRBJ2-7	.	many	TGTGCCAGCAGTTATAGGGGGGCAAGCTCCTACGAGCAGTACTTC	CASSYRGASSYEQYF
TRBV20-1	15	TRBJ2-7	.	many	TGCAGTGCTAGACCGGTCCCGGGTTTCCCCTACGAGCAGTACTTC	CSARPVPGFPYEQYF
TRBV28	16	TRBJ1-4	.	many	TGTGCCAGCAGTTTCGAACACAGGGCGCTCAATGAAAAACTGTTTTTT	CASSFEHRALNEKLFF
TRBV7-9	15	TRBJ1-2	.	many	TGTGCCAGCAGCTTTTTGTCTACACCCCACTATGGCTACACCTTC	CASSFLSTPHYGYTF
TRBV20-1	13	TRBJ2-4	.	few	TGCAGTGCTAGGATGGTAGAGGGAAACATTCAGTACTTC	CSARMVEGNIQYF
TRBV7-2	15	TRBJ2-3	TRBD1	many	TGTGCCAGCAGCCCCGACAGGGGTCGTACAGATACGCAGTATTTT	CASSPDRGRTDTQYF
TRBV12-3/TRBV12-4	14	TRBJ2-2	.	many	TGTGCCAGCAGTCCCGGGACTCCGTCCGGGGAGCTGTTTTTT	CASSPGTPSGELFF
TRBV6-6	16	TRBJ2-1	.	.	TGTGCCAGCATCCTCCAGGTTTGGCAGGGCAGGGATGAGCAGTTCTTC	CASILQVWQGRDEQFF
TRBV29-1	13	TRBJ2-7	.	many	TGCAGCGCGTCCGGACAGATGTGGGACGAGCAGTACTTC	CSASGQMWDEQYF
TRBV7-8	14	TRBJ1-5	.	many	TGTGCCAGCAGGTTACGGGGGAGCAATCAGCCCCAGCATTTT	CASRLRGSNQPQHF
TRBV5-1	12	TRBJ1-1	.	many	TGCGCCAGCCGCTCGACCACGCCTGAAGCTTTCTTT	CASRSTTPEAFF
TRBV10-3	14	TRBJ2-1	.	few	TGTGCCATCAGTGAGAGTCCGTACTACAATGAGCAGTTCTTC	CAISESPYYNEQFF
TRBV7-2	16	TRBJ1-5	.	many	TGTGCCAGCAGCTTAGTTCCTGGGAATAGCAATCAGCCCCAGCATTTT	CASSLVPGNSNQPQHF
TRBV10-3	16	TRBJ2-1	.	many	TGTGCCATTGCCAACCAACAGGGCAGCTCCTACAATGAGCAGTTCTTC	CAIANQQGSSYNEQFF
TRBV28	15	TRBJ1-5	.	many	TGTGCCAGCAGCCCCCGGACAGAGATCAATCAGCCCCAGCATTTT	CASSPRTEINQPQHF
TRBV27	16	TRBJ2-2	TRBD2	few	TGTGCCAGCAGTGGGCTGGCGGGGGGGCCGGTCGGGGAGCTGTTTTTT	CASSGLAGGPVGELFF
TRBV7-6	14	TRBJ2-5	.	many	TGTGCCAGCAGCCCTCGGGGAGGAGGAGAGACCCAGTACTTC	CASSPRGGGETQYF
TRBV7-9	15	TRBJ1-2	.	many	TGTGCCAGCAGCGTAGGCCCGACAGGAGGGGATGGCTACACCTTC	CASSVGPTGGDGYTF
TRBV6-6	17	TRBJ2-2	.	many	TGTGCCAGCAGATACCCGAGCCGGGGCGACAACACCGGGGAGCTGTTTTTT	CASRYPSRGDNTGELFF
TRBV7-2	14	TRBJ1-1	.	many	TGTGCCAGCAGCTTGGGTCCTTTGGGCACTGAAGCTTTCTTT	CASSLGPLGTEAFF
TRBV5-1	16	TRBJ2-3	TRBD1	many	TGCGCCAGCAGCGAGGGACAGGCGGGCCCCACAGATACGCAGTATTTT	CASSEGQAGPTDTQYF
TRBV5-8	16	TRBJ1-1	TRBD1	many	TGTGCCAGCAGCTTCCACAGGGGGCGCGGGAACACTGAAGCTTTCTTT	CASSFHRGRGNTEAFF
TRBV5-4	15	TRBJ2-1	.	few	TGTGCCAGCAGCTTTGCCGGGACCACCTGGAATGAGCAGTTCTTC	CASSFAGTTWNEQFF
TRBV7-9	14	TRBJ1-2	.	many	TGTGCCAGCAGCCCCCAGCAAGGGCGCTATGGCTACACCTTC	CASSPQQGRYGYTF
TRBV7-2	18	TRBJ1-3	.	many	TGTGCCAGCAGCCCTTACCCGCGGGAGCTCAGCTCTGGAAACACCATATATTTT	CASSPYPRELSSGNTIYF
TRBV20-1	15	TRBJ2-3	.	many	TGCAGTGCTACCGGGACCAGCACTAGCACAGATACGCAGTATTTT	CSATGTSTSTDTQYF
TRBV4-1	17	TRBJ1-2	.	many	TGCGCCAGCAGCCAAGAGGGGTTCGGAACAGACAACTATGGCTACACCTTC	CASSQEGFGTDNYGYTF
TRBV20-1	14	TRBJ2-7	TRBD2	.	TGCAGTGCTCTTACTAGCGGGGGAGACTACGAGCAGTACTTC	CSALTSGGDYEQYF
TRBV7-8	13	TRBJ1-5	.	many	TGTGCCAGCAGCCGTGACAGGAATCAGCCCCAGCATTTT	CASSRDRNQPQHF
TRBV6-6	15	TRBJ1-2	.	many	TGTGCCAGCAGTTACGATTCCGGCGGCCCTTATGGCTACACCTTC	CASSYDSGGPYGYTF
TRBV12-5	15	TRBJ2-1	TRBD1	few	TGTGCTAGTGGACTTGGACAGGGAAGAGGCAATGAGCAGTTCTTC	CASGLGQGRGNEQFF
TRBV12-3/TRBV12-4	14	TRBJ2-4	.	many	TGTGCCAGCAGTTTACATGGCAGCAAAAACATTCAGTACTTC	CASSLHGSKNIQYF
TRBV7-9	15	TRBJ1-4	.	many	TGTGCCAGCACCCCATCAGGGTCACCTCGCGAAAAACTGTTTTTT	CASTPSGSPREKLFF